These T cell receptor beta chains were read from a single sample in a study of cytomegalovirus exposure and HLA in healthy donors. Libraries were prepared by immunoSEQ multiplex PCR; TCRdb keeps only in-frame clonotypes and omits some of them. The sample has around 210,000 clones; approximately 84% are singletons. Source material: PBMCs. The receptors shown here come from a girl aged 2-10 years in good health and CMV-seronegative. Both conserved end residues are part of each CDR3. Fields, in order: clone size, J gene, D gene, CDR3 length, V gene, CDR3 DNA, CDR3 protein. A D gene is named only where the DNA matches it firmly. Only some rows state a clone size, as once, few, many or a class for expanded clones.

-	TRBJ2-1	TRBD1	17	TRBV27	TGTGCCAGCAGTCTCACTTCCGGGACAGGGGGTAGAAATGAGCAGTTCTTC	CASSLTSGTGGRNEQFF
few	TRBJ1-4	-	15	TRBV5-1	TGCGCCAGCAGCCTACAGACAGCAACTAATGAAAAACTGTTTTTT	CASSLQTATNEKLFF
-	TRBJ2-7	TRBD2	13	TRBV27	TGTGCCAGCAGTTTTACTAGCGCCTACGAGCAGTACTTC	CASSFTSAYEQYF
-	TRBJ2-2	-	12	TRBV10-3	TGTGCCATCAGCGCGAACACCGGGGAGCTGTTTTTT	CAISANTGELFF
-	TRBJ2-3	TRBD1	15	TRBV5-4	TGTGCCAGCAGCTTTGTCAGGGGGAGCACAGATACGCAGTATTTT	CASSFVRGSTDTQYF
-	TRBJ2-7	TRBD2	16	TRBV10-2	TGCGCCAGCAGCCCTGTGGGGCGGGAGAGATCCTACGAGCAGTACTTC	CASSPVGRERSYEQYF
-	TRBJ1-4	-	18	TRBV5-1	TGCGCCAGCAGCTTGGGTAACCGCCCCCCGGGGGCTAATGAAAAACTGTTTTTT	CASSLGNRPPGANEKLFF
-	TRBJ1-2	TRBD1	13	TRBV6-5	TGTGCCAGCCGAGACACAGGGGCCTATGGCTACACCTTC	CASRDTGAYGYTF
once	TRBJ2-1	TRBD2	12	TRBV30	TGTGCCTGGAGGAGGACTAGCGGTACCATGTTCTTC	CAWRRTSGTMFF
-	TRBJ1-1	-	14	TRBV19	TGTGCCAGTAGTATAGATCTCTGGAACACTGAAGCTTTCTTT	CASSIDLWNTEAFF
-	TRBJ2-7	TRBD1	14	TRBV11-1	TGTGCCAGCAGCTTAGCGGACAGGCTGGGCGAGCAGTACTTC	CASSLADRLGEQYF
-	TRBJ2-7	-	15	TRBV2	TGTGCCAGCAGTGAAAGGAGACAGTATAACTACGAGCAGTACTTC	CASSERRQYNYEQYF
few	TRBJ1-5	-	14	TRBV30	TGTGCCTGGAGTATGCAGGTAGGGGATCAGCCCCAGCATTTT	CAWSMQVGDQPQHF
once	TRBJ1-4	-	11	TRBV29-1	TGCAGCGTTGGCGCAAATGAAAAACTGTTTTTT	CSVGANEKLFF
-	TRBJ2-7	-	14	TRBV5-4	TGTGCCAGCAGCTTTGGCAGGGGAGTCGGCGAGCAGTACTTC	CASSFGRGVGEQYF
-	TRBJ1-1	TRBD1	18	TRBV7-9	TGTGCCAGCAGCTTAGAGGTGGGACAGAGAACAACGAACACTGAAGCTTTCTTT	CASSLEVGQRTTNTEAFF
-	TRBJ1-5	TRBD1	15	TRBV6-1	TGTGCCAGCAGTGACCACAGGGGCCGGAATCAGCCCCAGCATTTT	CASSDHRGRNQPQHF
-	TRBJ2-7	-	14	TRBV5-1	TGCGCCAGCAGCTTGGAAACCTCAGCCTACGAGCAGTACTTC	CASSLETSAYEQYF
-	TRBJ1-1	-	15	TRBV6-1	TGTGCCAGCAGTGAATTGACCGGGTTGAACACTGAAGCTTTCTTT	CASSELTGLNTEAFF
-	TRBJ1-4	-	16	TRBV7-9	TGTGCCAGCAGCCCGACCGACGGGGTGGCTAATGAAAAACTGTTTTTT	CASSPTDGVANEKLFF
-	TRBJ1-3	-	15	TRBV6-5	TGTGCCAGCAGTTGGAGCCGCGGGTCTGGAAACACCATATATTTT	CASSWSRGSGNTIYF
-	TRBJ2-7	TRBD2	16	TRBV5-1	TGCGCCAGCAGCTTGGAGGCACGGACTAGTTTCGGCGAGCAGTACTTC	CASSLEARTSFGEQYF
-	TRBJ2-3	TRBD2	15	TRBV5-1	TGCGCCAGCAGCCACGGTAGCGGGGATGAAGATACGCAGTATTTT	CASSHGSGDEDTQYF
-	TRBJ1-2	TRBD1	13	TRBV6-1	TGTGCCAGTGGGACAGGGGTATCCTATGGCTACACCTTC	CASGTGVSYGYTF
-	TRBJ2-5	-	15	TRBV5-1	TGCGCCAGCAGCGCACGAGGACATGCACAAGAGACCCAGTACTTC	CASSARGHAQETQYF
few	TRBJ1-2	TRBD1	14	TRBV6-1	TGTGCCAGCAGTGAAACGAGGAGGGGGCAGGGCTACACCTTC	CASSETRRGQGYTF
-	TRBJ1-2	-	10	TRBV10-3	TGTGCCATCAACGCAGGGGGCTACACCTTC	CAINAGGYTF
-	TRBJ1-1	TRBD1	15	TRBV7-3	TGTGCCAGCAGCTTAATGGGACAGGGAGACACTGAAGCTTTCTTT	CASSLMGQGDTEAFF
-	TRBJ2-7	TRBD2	14	TRBV4-2	TGTGCCAGCAGCCAAGTAACTAGCGGCCACGAGCAGTACTTC	CASSQVTSGHEQYF
-	TRBJ2-2	TRBD1	15	TRBV29-1	TGCAGCGTCGATACGGGACAGGGGAACACCGGGGAGCTGTTTTTT	CSVDTGQGNTGELFF
-	TRBJ1-1	-	13	TRBV19	TGTGCCAGTACATTACACCAGAACACTGAAGCTTTCTTT	CASTLHQNTEAFF
-	TRBJ1-1	-	11	TRBV6-6	TGTGCCAGCACCCCTCCCAGGGAAGCTTTCTTT	CASTPPREAFF
-	TRBJ2-2	-	16	TRBV6-1	TGTGCCAGCTGTGCTGTGTTCACTCGGGGAACCGGGGAGCTGTTTTTT	CASCAVFTRGTGELFF
-	TRBJ2-7	TRBD1	15	TRBV5-1	TGCGCCAGCAGCTCCCCCGAACAGGGGACCTACGAGCAGTACTTC	CASSSPEQGTYEQYF
-	TRBJ2-3	-	12	TRBV18	TGTGCCAGCTCACCAGGGCCAGATACGCAGTATTTT	CASSPGPDTQYF
-	TRBJ1-1	-	15	TRBV10-3	TGTGCCATCAGTGGGGAGGGTACGGGTAGGACTGAAGCTTTCTTT	CAISGEGTGRTEAFF
few	TRBJ2-7	-	12	TRBV18	TGTGCCAGCTCAGAGAGCTCCTACGAGCAGTACTTC	CASSESSYEQYF
-	TRBJ2-6	-	16	TRBV12-5	TGTGCTAGTGGTTTGACCCGGGACTCTGGGGCCAACGTCCTGACTTTC	CASGLTRDSGANVLTF
-	TRBJ2-5	TRBD2	17	TRBV7-9	TGTGCCAGCAGCTCCGGGCCCGGAGCGGGGGGCGAAGAGACCCAGTACTTC	CASSSGPGAGGEETQYF
-	TRBJ1-4	-	15	TRBV2	TGTGCCAGCAGGAAACAGGGATCCCCTAATGAAAAACTGTTTTTT	CASRKQGSPNEKLFF
-	TRBJ1-5	TRBD1	15	TRBV10-2	TGCGCCAGCAGTGAGAAGACAGGGTCAAATCAGCCCCAGCATTTT	CASSEKTGSNQPQHF
-	TRBJ2-7	TRBD1	14	TRBV6-5	TGTGCCAGCAGCTTCGGGCAGGGGGCGAGGGAGCAGTACTTC	CASSFGQGAREQYF
-	TRBJ1-1	TRBD1	17	TRBV5-5	TGTGCCAGCAGCTTGGCCGACAGGGGGGTGGTGTACACTGAAGCTTTCTTT	CASSLADRGVVYTEAFF
-	TRBJ2-7	-	14	TRBV6-5	TGTGCCAGCAGGACTACATATACGGCCTACGAGCAGTACTTC	CASRTTYTAYEQYF
-	TRBJ2-1	TRBD2	15	TRBV7-3	TGTGCCAGCAGCCCTCAGGGACTAGGGGGAGATGAGCAGTTCTTC	CASSPQGLGGDEQFF
-	TRBJ1-5	-	15	TRBV7-9	TGTGCCAGCAGCTTAGGCAGGGGCCCTAATCAGCCCCAGCATTTT	CASSLGRGPNQPQHF
-	TRBJ2-7	-	15	TRBV30	TGTGCCTGGGCTACAGGTTACCCGAGCTCCTACGAGCAGTACTTC	CAWATGYPSSYEQYF
-	TRBJ2-2	-	10	TRBV27	TGTGCCAGCAGCGCCGGGGAGCTGTTTTTT	CASSAGELFF
few	TRBJ2-2	TRBD2	13	TRBV29-1	TGCAGCGTTGATCCAGCGGGAGACAGGGAGCTGTTTTTT	CSVDPAGDRELFF
-	TRBJ2-7	-	13	TRBV4-1	TGCGCCAGCAGCCAAGGGAGGTCCTACGAGCAGTACTTC	CASSQGRSYEQYF
-	TRBJ2-1	TRBD2	16	TRBV14	TGTGCCAGCAGCGGACGACTAGCGGGACCATACAATGAGCAGTTCTTC	CASSGRLAGPYNEQFF
-	TRBJ2-7	-	13	TRBV5-4	TGTGCCAGCAGCTTGGCGGGAACTCTCGAGCAGTACTTC	CASSLAGTLEQYF
-	TRBJ2-7	TRBD2	14	TRBV30	TGTGCCTGGAGAAGGGCTAGCGGCACCTACGAGCAGTACTTC	CAWRRASGTYEQYF
-	TRBJ2-7	TRBD2	16	TRBV7-9	TGTGCCAGCAGCGCCCCTAGCGGGGGGCAGTCCTACGAGCAGTACTTC	CASSAPSGGQSYEQYF
-	TRBJ2-7	TRBD2	15	TRBV7-6	TGTGCCAGCAGCTTCGGACTAGCGAGGACCTACGAGCAGTACTTC	CASSFGLARTYEQYF
-	TRBJ2-7	TRBD2	16	TRBV4-2	TGTGCCAGCAGCCAAGGGGGACTAGCGGAGACCTACGAGCAGTACTTC	CASSQGGLAETYEQYF
-	TRBJ2-3	TRBD1	12	TRBV29-1	TGCAGCGTCCGGGACAGAACAGATACGCAGTATTTT	CSVRDRTDTQYF
-	TRBJ1-1	-	13	TRBV15	TGTGCCACCAGCGGACATATAAACACTGAAGCTTTCTTT	CATSGHINTEAFF
-	TRBJ2-1	TRBD2	14	TRBV7-3	TGTGCCAGCAGCTTTAGCGGGGTGGGGAATGAGCAGTTCTTC	CASSFSGVGNEQFF